Listed below are T cell receptor beta chains from one sample, sequenced in a study of shared clonotypes between healthy human individuals. Produced via immunoSEQ multiplex PCR; TCRdb's table is partial and in-frame only. This table has some 580,000 clones, roughly 97% appearing once. Sequencing was carried out using naive CD4+ T cells sorted from blood. The source of these receptors is a woman aged 25 to 39 in good health. Each CDR3 is given with its conserved first and last residue. The D gene is left open where the match is weak.

D gene: .
V gene: TRBV7-8
J gene: TRBJ1-4
CDR3 protein: CASSARGGASEKLFF
CDR3 DNA: TGTGCCAGCAGCGCCCGTGGAGGGGCGAGTGAAAAACTGTTTTTT

D gene: .
V gene: TRBV7-3
J gene: TRBJ2-7
CDR3 protein: CASSSTASYEQYF
CDR3 DNA: TGTGCCAGCAGCTCGACAGCCTCCTACGAGCAGTACTTC

D gene: TRBD2
V gene: TRBV9
J gene: TRBJ2-3
CDR3 protein: CASSVSLAGTDTQYF
CDR3 DNA: TGTGCCAGCAGCGTAAGCCTAGCGGGCACAGATACGCAGTATTTT

D gene: .
V gene: TRBV27
J gene: TRBJ2-5
CDR3 protein: CASSLYGQETQYF
CDR3 DNA: TGTGCCAGCAGTTTATACGGACAAGAGACCCAGTACTTC

D gene: .
V gene: TRBV28
J gene: TRBJ1-1
CDR3 protein: CASSSRLRVPTEAFF
CDR3 DNA: TGTGCCAGCAGCAGTCGGCTCAGGGTTCCCACTGAAGCTTTCTTT

D gene: .
V gene: TRBV18
J gene: TRBJ2-3
CDR3 protein: CASSPMRGPDPDTQYF
CDR3 DNA: TGTGCCAGCTCACCAATGAGGGGACCCGATCCAGATACGCAGTATTTT

D gene: .
V gene: TRBV18
J gene: TRBJ1-1
CDR3 protein: CASSSSWDPSETFF
CDR3 DNA: TGTGCCAGCTCCTCATCTTGGGATCCGTCGGAGACTTTCTTT

D gene: .
V gene: TRBV4-1
J gene: TRBJ2-3
CDR3 protein: CASSQEGAISTDTQYF
CDR3 DNA: TGCGCCAGCAGCCAAGAAGGGGCTATTAGCACAGATACGCAGTATTTT

D gene: .
V gene: TRBV6-1
J gene: TRBJ1-1
CDR3 protein: CASSPRTFYTEAFF
CDR3 DNA: TGTGCCAGCAGTCCCCGGACATTTTACACTGAAGCTTTCTTT

D gene: TRBD2
V gene: TRBV19
J gene: TRBJ2-1
CDR3 protein: CASSIPGLAGVNEQFF
CDR3 DNA: TGTGCCAGTAGTATACCGGGACTAGCGGGAGTTAATGAGCAGTTCTTC

D gene: .
V gene: TRBV6-5
J gene: TRBJ1-5
CDR3 protein: CASSPRETQPQHF
CDR3 DNA: TGTGCCAGCAGCCCCAGGGAAACGCAGCCCCAGCATTTT

D gene: .
V gene: TRBV30
J gene: TRBJ1-4
CDR3 protein: CAWSVRGQLVNEKLFF
CDR3 DNA: TGTGCCTGGAGTGTACGTGGTCAGCTGGTCAATGAAAAACTGTTTTTT

D gene: TRBD1
V gene: TRBV6-4
J gene: TRBJ2-3
CDR3 protein: CASSGGTGLNTDTQYF
CDR3 DNA: TGTGCCAGCAGTGGGGGGACAGGGTTGAACACAGATACGCAGTATTTT

D gene: .
V gene: TRBV11-2
J gene: TRBJ2-1
CDR3 protein: CASSLVPGLYEQFF
CDR3 DNA: TGTGCCAGCAGCTTAGTTCCGGGTTTGTATGAGCAGTTCTTC